This record covers a single TCR beta chain. This sample was included in a study of blood T cell repertoires in COVID-19. Study overall: Samples representing acute and convalescent COVID-19 were sourced from the United States, Italy and Spain. PBMCs, B-cell-depleted T cells, or T cells were the source of the cDNA or gDNA that made up the material.

As originally analysed: Estimation of nucleated cell counts relied on the amplification of reference gene primers. Clones were sequenced by immunoSEQ multiplex PCR, and TCRdb holds only the in-frame ones, with some missing. The DNA gave D and trimming, while V, J and clone size come from that table. The sample includes 200,000 to 300,000 clones, around 80% of them seen just once. V was pared by 7 bases and J by 0 bases, with 14 bases between. There are 15 residues in the CDR3. Germline values: CDR1 MNHNY, CDR2 SVGAGI (reference sequence). The sample comprised peripheral blood. The chain employs TRBV6-6 and TRBJ2-3; D perhaps matches TRBD1 (5 bases). This clonotype originated in a man between 35 and 55 years old with acute or convalescent COVID-19. This chain's CDR3 is CASIPERGSTDTQYF. CDR3 bases: TGTGCCAGCATCCCAGAAAGGGGAAGCACAGATACGCAGTATTTT.